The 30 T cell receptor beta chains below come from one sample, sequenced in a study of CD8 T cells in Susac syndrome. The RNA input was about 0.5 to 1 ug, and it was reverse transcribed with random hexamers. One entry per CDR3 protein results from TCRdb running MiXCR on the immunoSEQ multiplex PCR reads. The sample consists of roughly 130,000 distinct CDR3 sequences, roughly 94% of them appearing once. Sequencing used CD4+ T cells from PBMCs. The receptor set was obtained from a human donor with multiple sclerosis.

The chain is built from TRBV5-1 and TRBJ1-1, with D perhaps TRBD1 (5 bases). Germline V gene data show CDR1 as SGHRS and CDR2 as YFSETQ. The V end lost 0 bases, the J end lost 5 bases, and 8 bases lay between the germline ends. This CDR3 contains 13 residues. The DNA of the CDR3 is TGCGCCAGCAGCTTGGGAGGGGTGACTGAAGCTTTCTTT. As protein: CASSLGGVTEAFF.

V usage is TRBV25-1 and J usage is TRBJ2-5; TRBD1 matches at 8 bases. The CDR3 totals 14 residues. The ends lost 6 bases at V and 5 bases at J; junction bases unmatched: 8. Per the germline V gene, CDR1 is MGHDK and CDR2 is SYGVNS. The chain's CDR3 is CASSPDRAEETQYF. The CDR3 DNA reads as TGTGCCAGCAGCCCGGACAGGGCGGAGGAGACCCAGTACTTC. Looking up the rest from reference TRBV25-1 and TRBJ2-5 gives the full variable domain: EADIYQTPRYLVIGTGKKITLECSQTMGHDKMYWYQQDPGMELHLIHYSYGVNSTEKGDLSSESTVSRIRTEHFPLTLESARPSHTSQYLCASSPDRAEETQYFGPGTRLLVL.

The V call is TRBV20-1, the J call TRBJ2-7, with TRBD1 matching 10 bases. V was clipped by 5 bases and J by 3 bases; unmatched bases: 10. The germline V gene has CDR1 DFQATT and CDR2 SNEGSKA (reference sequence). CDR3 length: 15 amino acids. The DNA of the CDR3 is TGCAGTGCTGGAAAGGCGACAGGGGGCATCTACGAGCAGTACTTC. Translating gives CSAGKATGGIYEQYF.

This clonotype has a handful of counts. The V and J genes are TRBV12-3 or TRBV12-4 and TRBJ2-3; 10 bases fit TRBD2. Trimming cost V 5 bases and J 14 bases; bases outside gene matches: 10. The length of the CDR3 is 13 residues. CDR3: CASSRTSGHGWYF. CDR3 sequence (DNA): TGTGCCAGCAGTCGGACTAGCGGACATGGTTGGTATTTT.

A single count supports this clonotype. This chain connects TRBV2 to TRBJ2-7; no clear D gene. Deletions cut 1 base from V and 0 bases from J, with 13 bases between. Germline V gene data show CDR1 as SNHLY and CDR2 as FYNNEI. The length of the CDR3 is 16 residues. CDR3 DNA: TGTGCCAGCAGTGAAGGGGCGGCTCACCTCTCCTACGAGCAGTACTTC. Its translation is CASSEGAAHLSYEQYF.

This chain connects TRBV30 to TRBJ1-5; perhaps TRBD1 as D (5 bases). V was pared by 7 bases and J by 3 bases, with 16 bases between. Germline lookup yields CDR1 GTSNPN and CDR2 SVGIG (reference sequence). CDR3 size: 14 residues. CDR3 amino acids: CASTGRTVNQPQHF. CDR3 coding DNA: TGTGCCTCTACAGGACGAACCGTCAATCAGCCCCAGCATTTT. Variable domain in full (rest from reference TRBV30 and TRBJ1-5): SQTIHQWPATLVQPVGSPLSLECTVEGTSNPNLYWYRQAAGRGLQLLFYSVGIGQISSEVPQNLSASRPQDRQFILSSKKLLLSDSGFYLCASTGRTVNQPQHFGDGTRLSIL.

The CDR3: CASSLARAGGTETQYF. The DNA of the CDR3 is TGTGCCAGCAGCTTAGCGCGGGCAGGCGGGACAGAGACCCAGTACTTC. The chain has TRBV7-2 and TRBJ2-5, with D tentatively TRBD2 (6 bases). Between the trimmed V and J ends, which lost 0 bases and 4 bases, there was a span of 15 bases. This CDR3 is 16 amino acids long. Germline CDR1 SGHTA, CDR2 FQGNSA.

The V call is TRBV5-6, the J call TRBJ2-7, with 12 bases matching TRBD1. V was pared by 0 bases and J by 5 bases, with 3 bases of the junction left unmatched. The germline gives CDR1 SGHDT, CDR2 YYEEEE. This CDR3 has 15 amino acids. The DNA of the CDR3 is TGTGCCAGCAGCTTGGAGGGACAGGGGGCGCACGAGCAGTACTTC. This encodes CASSLEGQGAHEQYF.

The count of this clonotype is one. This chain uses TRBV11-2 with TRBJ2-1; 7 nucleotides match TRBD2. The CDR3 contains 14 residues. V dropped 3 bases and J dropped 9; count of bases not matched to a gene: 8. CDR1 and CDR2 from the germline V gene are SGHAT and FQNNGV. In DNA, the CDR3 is TGTGCCAGCAGCTTCCCTAGCGGTGGCGGTGAGCAGTTCTTC. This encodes CASSFPSGGGEQFF.

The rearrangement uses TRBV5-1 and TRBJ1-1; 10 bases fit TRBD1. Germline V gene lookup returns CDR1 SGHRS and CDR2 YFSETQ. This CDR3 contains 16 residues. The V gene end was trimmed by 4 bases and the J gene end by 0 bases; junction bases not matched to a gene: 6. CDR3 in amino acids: CASSEDRGRVNTEAFF. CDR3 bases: TGCGCCAGCAGCGAAGACAGGGGGCGAGTGAACACTGAAGCTTTCTTT.

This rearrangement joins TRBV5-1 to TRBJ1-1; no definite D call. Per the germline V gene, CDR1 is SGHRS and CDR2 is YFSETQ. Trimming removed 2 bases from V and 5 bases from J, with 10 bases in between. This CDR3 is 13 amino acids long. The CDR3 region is CASSFGTWTEAFF. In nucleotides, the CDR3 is TGCGCCAGCAGCTTCGGCACGTGGACTGAAGCTTTCTTT.

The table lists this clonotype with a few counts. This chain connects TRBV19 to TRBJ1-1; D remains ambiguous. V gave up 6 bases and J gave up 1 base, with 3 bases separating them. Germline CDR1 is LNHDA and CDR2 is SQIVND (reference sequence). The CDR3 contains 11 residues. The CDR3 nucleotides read TGTGCCAGTAGGAGGAACACTGAAGCTTTCTTT. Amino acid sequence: CASRRNTEAFF.

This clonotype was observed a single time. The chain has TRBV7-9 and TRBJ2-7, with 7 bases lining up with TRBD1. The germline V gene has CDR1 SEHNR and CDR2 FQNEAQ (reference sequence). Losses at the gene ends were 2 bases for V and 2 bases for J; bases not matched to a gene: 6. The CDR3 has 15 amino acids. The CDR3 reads CASSLQGVSPYEQYF. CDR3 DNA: TGTGCCAGCAGCTTACAGGGGGTTAGTCCCTACGAGCAGTACTTC.

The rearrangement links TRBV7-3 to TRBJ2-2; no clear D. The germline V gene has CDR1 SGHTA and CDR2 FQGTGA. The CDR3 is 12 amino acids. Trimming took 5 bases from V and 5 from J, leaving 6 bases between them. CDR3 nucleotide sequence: TGTGCCAGCAGCACCCTTACCGGGGAGCTGTTTTTT. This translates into CASSTLTGELFF.

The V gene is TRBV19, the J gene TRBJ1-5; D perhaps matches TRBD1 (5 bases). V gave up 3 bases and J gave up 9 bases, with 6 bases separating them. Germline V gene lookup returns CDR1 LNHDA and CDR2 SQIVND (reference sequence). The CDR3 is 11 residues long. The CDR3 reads CASSIGGPQHF. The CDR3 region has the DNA TGTGCCAGTAGTATTGGGGGGCCCCAGCATTTT.

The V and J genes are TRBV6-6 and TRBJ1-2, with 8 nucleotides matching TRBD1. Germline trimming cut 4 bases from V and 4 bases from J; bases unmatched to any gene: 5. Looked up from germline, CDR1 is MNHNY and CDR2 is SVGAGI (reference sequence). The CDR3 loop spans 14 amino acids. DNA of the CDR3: TGTGCCAGCAGTTCGACAGGGGAGGGCTATGGCTACACCTTC. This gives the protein CASSSTGEGYGYTF.

The CDR3: CASSPFLGSGVNTGELFF. CDR3 coding DNA: TGTGCCAGTAGTCCCTTCTTGGGTAGCGGGGTGAACACCGGGGAGCTGTTTTTT. V and J are TRBV19 and TRBJ2-2; 8 bases align to TRBD2. The CDR3 contains 18 residues. Trimming cost V 5 bases and J 1 base; bases outside gene matches: 12. The germline V gene has CDR1 LNHDA and CDR2 SQIVND (reference sequence). Full variable domain (outside the CDR3, taken from reference TRBV19 and TRBJ2-2): DGGITQSPKYLFRKEGQNVTLSCEQNLNHDAMYWYRQDPGQGLRLIYYSQIVNDFQKGDIAEGYSVSREKKESFPLTVTSAQKNPTAFYLCASSPFLGSGVNTGELFFGEGSRLTVL.

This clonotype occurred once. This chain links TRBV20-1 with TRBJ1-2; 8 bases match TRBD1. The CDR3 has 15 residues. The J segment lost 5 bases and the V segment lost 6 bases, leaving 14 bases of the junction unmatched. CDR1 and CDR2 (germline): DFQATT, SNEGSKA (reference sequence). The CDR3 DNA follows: TGCAGTGCCCTCACAGCAGGACAGGGATCTTATGGCTACACCTTC. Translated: CSALTAGQGSYGYTF.

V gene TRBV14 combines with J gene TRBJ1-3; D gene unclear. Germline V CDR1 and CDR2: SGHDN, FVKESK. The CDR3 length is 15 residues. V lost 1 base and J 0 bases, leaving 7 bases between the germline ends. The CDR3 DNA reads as TGTGCCAGCAGCCAAGTGGCGGGCTCTGGAAACACCATATATTTT. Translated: CASSQVAGSGNTIYF. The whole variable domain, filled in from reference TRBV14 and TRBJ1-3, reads EAGVTQFPSHSVIEKGQTVTLRCDPISGHDNLYWYRRVMGKEIKFLLHFVKESKQDESGMPNNRFLAERTGGTYSTLKVQPAELEDSGVYFCASSQVAGSGNTIYFGEGSWLTVV.

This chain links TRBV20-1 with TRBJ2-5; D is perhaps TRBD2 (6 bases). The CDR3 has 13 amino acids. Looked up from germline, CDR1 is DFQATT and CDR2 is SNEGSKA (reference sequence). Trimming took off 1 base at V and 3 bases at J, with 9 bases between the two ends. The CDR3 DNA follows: TGCAGTGCTAGAGGAGCGGGCAAAGAGACCCAGTACTTC. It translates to CSARGAGKETQYF.

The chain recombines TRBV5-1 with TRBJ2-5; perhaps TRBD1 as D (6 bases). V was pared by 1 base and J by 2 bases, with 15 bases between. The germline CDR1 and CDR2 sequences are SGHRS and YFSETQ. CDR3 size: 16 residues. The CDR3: CASSLNPGTRQETQYF. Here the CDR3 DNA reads TGCGCCAGCAGCTTGAATCCCGGGACAAGGCAAGAGACCCAGTACTTC.

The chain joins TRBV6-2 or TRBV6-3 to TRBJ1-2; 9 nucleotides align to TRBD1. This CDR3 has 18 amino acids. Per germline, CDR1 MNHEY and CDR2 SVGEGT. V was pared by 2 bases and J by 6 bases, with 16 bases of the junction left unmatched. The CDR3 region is CASSYKRDRERPANGYTF. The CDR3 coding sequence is TGTGCCAGCAGTTACAAGAGGGACAGGGAAAGGCCTGCCAATGGCTACACCTTC.

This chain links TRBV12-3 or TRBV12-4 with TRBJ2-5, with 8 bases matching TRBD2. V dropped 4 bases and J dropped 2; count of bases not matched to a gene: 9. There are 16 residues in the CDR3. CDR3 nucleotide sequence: TGTGCCAGCAGTTCTAAGCGGGGGCCCACTCAAGAGACCCAGTACTTC. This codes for CASSSKRGPTQETQYF.

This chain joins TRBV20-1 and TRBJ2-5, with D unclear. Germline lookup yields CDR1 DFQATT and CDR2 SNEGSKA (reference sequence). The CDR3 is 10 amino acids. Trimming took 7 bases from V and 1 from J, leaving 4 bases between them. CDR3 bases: TGCAGTGGGCTCCAAGAGACCCAGTACTTC. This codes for CSGLQETQYF.

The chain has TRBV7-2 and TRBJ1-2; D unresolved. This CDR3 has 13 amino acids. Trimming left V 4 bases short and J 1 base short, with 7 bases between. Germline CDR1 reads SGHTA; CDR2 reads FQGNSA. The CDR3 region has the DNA TGTGCCAGCAGCTGGGAGCTTAACTATGGCTACACCTTC. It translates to CASSWELNYGYTF.

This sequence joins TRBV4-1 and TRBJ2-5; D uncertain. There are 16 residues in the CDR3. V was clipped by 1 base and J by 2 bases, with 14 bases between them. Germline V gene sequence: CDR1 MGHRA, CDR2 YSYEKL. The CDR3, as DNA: TGCGCCAGCAGCCAAGGGTTAAGGAGACGACAAGAGACCCAGTACTTC. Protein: CASSQGLRRRQETQYF.

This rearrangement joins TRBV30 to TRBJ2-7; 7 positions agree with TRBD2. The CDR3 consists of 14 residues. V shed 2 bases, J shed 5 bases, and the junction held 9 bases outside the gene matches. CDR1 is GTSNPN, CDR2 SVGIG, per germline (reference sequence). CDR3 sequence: CAWSPAGVRDEQYF. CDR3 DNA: TGTGCCTGGAGTCCGGCGGGAGTCAGGGACGAGCAGTACTTC.

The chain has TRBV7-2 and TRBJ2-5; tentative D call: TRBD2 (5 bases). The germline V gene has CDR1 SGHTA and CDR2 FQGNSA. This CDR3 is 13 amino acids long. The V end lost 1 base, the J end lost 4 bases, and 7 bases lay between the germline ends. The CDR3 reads CASSLVGRETQYF. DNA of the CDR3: TGTGCCAGCAGCTTAGTTGGGAGAGAGACCCAGTACTTC.

In nucleotides, the CDR3 is TGTGCCAGCAGATCAGGGGTCGGGGCCAACGTCCTGACTTTC. It yields the protein CASRSGVGANVLTF. The V and J genes are TRBV6-5 and TRBJ2-6; possible D gene TRBD1, 6 bases. This CDR3 comprises 14 residues. CDR1 is MNHEY, CDR2 SVGAGI, per germline. Trimming removed 6 bases at V and 4 bases at J, with 10 bases between.

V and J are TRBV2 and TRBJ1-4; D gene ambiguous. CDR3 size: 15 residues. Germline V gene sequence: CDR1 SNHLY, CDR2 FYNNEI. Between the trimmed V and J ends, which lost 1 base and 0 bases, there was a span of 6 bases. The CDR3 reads CASSEGGATNEKLFF. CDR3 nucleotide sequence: TGTGCCAGCAGTGAAGGTGGTGCAACTAATGAAAAACTGTTTTTT.